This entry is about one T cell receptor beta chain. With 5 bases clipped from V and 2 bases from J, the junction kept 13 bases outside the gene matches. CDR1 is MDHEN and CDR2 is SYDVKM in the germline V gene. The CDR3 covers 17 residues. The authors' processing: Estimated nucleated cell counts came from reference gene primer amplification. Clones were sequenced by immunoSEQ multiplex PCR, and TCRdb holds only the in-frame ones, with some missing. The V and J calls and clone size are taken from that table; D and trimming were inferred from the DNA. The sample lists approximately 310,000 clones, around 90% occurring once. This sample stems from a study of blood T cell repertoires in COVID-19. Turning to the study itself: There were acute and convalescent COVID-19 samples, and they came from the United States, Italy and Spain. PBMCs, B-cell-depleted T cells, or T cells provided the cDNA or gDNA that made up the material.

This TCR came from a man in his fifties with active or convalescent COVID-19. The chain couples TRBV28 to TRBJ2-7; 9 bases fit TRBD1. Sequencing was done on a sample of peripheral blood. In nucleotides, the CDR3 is TGTGCCAGCAGTATCCCTTTGACAGGGGGAACTCCCTACGAGCAGTACTTC. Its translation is CASSIPLTGGTPYEQYF.